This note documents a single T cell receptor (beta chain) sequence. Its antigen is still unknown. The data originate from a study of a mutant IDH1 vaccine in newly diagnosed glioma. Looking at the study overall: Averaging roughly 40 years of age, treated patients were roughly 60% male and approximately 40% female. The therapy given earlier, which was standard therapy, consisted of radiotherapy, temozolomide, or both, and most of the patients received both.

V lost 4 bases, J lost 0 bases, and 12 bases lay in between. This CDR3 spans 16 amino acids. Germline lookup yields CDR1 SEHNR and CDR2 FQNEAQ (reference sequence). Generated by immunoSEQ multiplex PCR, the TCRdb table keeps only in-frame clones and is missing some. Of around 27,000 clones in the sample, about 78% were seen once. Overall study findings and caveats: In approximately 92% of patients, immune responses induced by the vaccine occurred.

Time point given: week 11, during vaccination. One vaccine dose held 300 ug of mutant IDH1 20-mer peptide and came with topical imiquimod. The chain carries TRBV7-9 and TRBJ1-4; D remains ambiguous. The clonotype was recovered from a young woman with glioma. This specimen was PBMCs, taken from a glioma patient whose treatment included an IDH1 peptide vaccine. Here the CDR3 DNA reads TGTGCCAGCAGCTCCACTTATTTTACAACTAATGAAAAACTGTTTTTT. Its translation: CASSSTYFTTNEKLFF.